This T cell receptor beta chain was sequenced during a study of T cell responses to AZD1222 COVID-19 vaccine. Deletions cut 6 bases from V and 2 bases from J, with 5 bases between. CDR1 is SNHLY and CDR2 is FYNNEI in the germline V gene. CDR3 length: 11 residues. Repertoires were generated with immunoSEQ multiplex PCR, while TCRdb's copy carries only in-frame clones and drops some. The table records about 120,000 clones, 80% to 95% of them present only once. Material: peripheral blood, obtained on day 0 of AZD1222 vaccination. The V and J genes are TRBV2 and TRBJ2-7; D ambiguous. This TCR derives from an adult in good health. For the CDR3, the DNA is TGTGCCAGCAGCAACACCTACGAGCAGTACTTC. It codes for CASSNTYEQYF.